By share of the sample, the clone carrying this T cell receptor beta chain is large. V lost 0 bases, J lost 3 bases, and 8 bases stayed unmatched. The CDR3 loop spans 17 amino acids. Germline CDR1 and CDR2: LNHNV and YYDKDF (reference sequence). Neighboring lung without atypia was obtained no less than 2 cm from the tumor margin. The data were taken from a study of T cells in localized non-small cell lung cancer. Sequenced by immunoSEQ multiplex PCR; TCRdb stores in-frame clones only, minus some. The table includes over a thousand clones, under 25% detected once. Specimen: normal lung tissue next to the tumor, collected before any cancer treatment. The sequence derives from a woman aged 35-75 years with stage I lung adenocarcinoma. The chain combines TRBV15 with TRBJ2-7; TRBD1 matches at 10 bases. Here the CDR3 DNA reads TGTGCCACCAGCAGAGAATACGGGACAGGGGTCAACTACGAGCAGTACTTC. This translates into CATSREYGTGVNYEQYF.